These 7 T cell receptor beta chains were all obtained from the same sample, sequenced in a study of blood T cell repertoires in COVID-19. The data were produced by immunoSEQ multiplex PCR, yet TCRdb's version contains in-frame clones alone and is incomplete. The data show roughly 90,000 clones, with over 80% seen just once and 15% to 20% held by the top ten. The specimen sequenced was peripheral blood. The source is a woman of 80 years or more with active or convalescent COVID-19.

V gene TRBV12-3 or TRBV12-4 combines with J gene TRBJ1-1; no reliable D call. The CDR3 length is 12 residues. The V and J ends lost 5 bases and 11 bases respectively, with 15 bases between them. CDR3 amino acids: CASSPGDPGAFF. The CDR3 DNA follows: TGTGCCAGCAGTCCCGGTGACCCCGGGGCTTTCTTT.

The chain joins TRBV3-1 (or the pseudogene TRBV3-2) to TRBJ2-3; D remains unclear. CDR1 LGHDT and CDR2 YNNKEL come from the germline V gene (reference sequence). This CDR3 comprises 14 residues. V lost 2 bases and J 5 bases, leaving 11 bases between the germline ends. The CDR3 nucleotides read TGTGCCAGCAGCCAAAATCAGAATCAAGATACGCAGTATTTT. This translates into CASSQNQNQDTQYF.

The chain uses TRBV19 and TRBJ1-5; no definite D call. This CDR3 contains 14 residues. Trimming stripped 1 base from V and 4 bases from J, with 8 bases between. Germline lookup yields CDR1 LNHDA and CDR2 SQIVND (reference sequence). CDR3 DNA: TGTGCCAGTAGTATAGGTTCCGGGAATCAGCCCCAGCATTTT. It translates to CASSIGSGNQPQHF.

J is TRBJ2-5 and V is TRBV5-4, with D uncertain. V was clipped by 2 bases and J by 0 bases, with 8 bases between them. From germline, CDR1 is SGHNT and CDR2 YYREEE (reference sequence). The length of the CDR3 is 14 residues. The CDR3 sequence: CASSLTADQETQYF. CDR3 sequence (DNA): TGTGCCAGCAGCTTAACGGCGGACCAAGAGACCCAGTACTTC.

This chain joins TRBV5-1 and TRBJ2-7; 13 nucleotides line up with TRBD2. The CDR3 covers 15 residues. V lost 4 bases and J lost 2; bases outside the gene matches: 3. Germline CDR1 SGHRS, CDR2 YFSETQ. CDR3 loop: CASSTTSGRAYEQYF. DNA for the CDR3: TGCGCCAGCAGCACCACTAGCGGGAGGGCCTACGAGCAGTACTTC.

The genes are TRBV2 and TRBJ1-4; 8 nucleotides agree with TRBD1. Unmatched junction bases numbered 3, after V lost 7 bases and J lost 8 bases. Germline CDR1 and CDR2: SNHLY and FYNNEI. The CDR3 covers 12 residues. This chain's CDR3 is CASKTGAEKLFF. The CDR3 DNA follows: TGTGCCAGCAAGACAGGGGCCGAAAAACTGTTTTTT.

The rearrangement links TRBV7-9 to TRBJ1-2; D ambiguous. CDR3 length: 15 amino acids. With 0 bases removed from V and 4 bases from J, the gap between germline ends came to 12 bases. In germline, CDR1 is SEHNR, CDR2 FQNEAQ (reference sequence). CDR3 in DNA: TGTGCCAGCAGCTTAGCGACACCTCTAACCTATGGCTACACCTTC. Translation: CASSLATPLTYGYTF.